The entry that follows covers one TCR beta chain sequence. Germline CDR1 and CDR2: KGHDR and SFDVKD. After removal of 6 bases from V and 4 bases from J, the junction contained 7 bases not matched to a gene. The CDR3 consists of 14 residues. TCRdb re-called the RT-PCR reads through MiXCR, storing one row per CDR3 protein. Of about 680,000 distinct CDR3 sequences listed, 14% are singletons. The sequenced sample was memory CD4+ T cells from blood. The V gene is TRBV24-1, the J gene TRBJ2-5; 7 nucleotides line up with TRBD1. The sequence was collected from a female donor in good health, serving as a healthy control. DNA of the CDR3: TGTGCCACCAGTCGAGGGGGCGGAAGAGAGACCCAGTACTTC. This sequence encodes CATSRGGGRETQYF.